The entry below gives a single T cell receptor beta chain sequence along with its context. One end of the junction is discordant with germline, which a read error may explain. The sample belongs to a study of blood T cell repertoires in COVID-19. The authors' processing: Estimates of nucleated cell counts were drawn from the amplification of reference gene primers. The repertoire was sequenced with immunoSEQ multiplex PCR; TCRdb's copy has only in-frame clones and lacks some. That table furnishes V, J and clone size, whereas the DNA furnished D and trimming. The table shows some 120,000 clones, with 74% occurring only once. Sample: peripheral blood. The source is a man older than 75 with COVID-19, enrolled during active disease.

The CDR3 loop is CASSLALSSYNEQFF. Here the CDR3 DNA reads TGTGCTAGCAGCCTAGCGCTGAGCTCCTACAATGAGCAGTTCTTC. The genes are TRBV7-7 and TRBJ2-1; D perhaps matches TRBD2 (6 bases). CDR3 size: 15 residues. CDR1 and CDR2 (germline): SSHAT, FNYEAQ (reference sequence).